These 10 T cell receptor beta chains were all obtained from the same sample, sequenced in a study of chemoradiotherapy in HPV16-positive cancers (dated by TCRdb to between 2021 and 2023). Libraries came from the immunoSEQ multiplex PCR assay. TCRdb took over this immuneACCESS table, retaining in-frame rearrangements with V and J assigned. Such tables are incomplete; in checked studies, under half of the missing clones stem from an unresolved V gene, and the remainder is unexplained. The table for this sample lists 7,500 to 10,000 clones; approximately 90% of them were counted only once. The ten largest account for 9% to 15% of the sample. Specimen: blood, collected from a patient who underwent chemoradiotherapy. The receptors come from a human donor with HPV-associated anogenital cancer.

The gene calls are TRBV19 and TRBJ1-3, with D possibly TRBD1 on 6 matching bases. CDR3 length: 17 residues. Germline-derived CDR1 and CDR2 are LNHDA and SQIVND (reference sequence). V dropped 6 bases and J dropped 0 bases, with 18 bases sitting between them. CDR3: CASRTHAGTTSGNTIYF. The CDR3 coding sequence is TGTGCCAGTAGGACCCACGCCGGGACAACCTCTGGAAACACCATATATTTT.

The chain joins TRBV5-1 to TRBJ2-1; 14 nucleotides agree with TRBD2. The V segment lost 3 bases and the J segment 6 bases; nucleotides outside the gene matches: 8. The CDR3 extends over 17 amino acids. Germline V gene sequence: CDR1 SGHRS, CDR2 YFSETQ. CDR3 DNA: TGCGCCAGCAGCTCATGGGGGACTAGCGGGGGAATCAATGAGCAGTTCTTC. It encodes CASSSWGTSGGINEQFF.

The V and J genes are TRBV5-1 and TRBJ1-5; D unclear. CDR1 SGHRS and CDR2 YFSETQ come from the germline V gene. The CDR3 is 13 amino acids. The V end was cut by 2 bases, the J end by 5 bases, with 8 bases between. CDR3 bases: TGCGCCAGCAGCTTAGGGATTGATCAGCCCCAGCATTTT. Protein: CASSLGIDQPQHF.

This chain uses TRBV9 with TRBJ1-6, with D possibly TRBD1 on 5 matching bases. Germline CDR1 and CDR2: SGDLS and YYNGEE. There are 14 residues in the CDR3. The V end lost 7 bases, the J end lost 6 bases, and 14 bases lay between the germline ends. The CDR3 is CASHSGTANSPLHF. The CDR3 coding sequence is TGTGCCAGCCATTCCGGGACCGCTAATTCACCCCTCCACTTT.

The chain combines TRBV7-2 with TRBJ1-2; 7 bases match TRBD1. The J segment lost 8 bases and the V segment lost 8 bases, leaving 5 bases of the junction unmatched. This CDR3 has 11 amino acids. Germline CDR1 is SGHTA and CDR2 is FQGNSA. The CDR3 nucleotides are TGTGCCAGCTCAGGGGGGGACGGCTACACCTTC. This gives the protein CASSGGDGYTF. Full variable domain (remainder filled in from reference TRBV7-2 and TRBJ1-2): GAGVSQSPSNKVTEKGKDVELRCDPISGHTALYWYRQSLGQGLEFLIYFQGNSAPDKSGLPSDRFSAERTGGSVSTLTIQRTQQEDSAVYLCASSGGDGYTFGSGTRLTVV.

The chain has TRBV5-4 and TRBJ2-1; 7 nucleotides align to TRBD2. The CDR3 runs to 16 residues. The germline V gene encodes CDR1 SGHNT and CDR2 YYREEE (reference sequence). J lost 2 bases, V lost 0 bases, and 5 bases had no gene match. The CDR3 nucleotides are TGTGCCAGCAGCTTGGGGGAGCGGGGAGCCTACAATGAGCAGTTCTTC. Translation gives CASSLGERGAYNEQFF.

The chain couples TRBV5-1 to TRBJ1-1; a weak D match, TRBD1 (6 bases). The CDR3 has 15 residues. Germline CDR1 reads SGHRS; CDR2 reads YFSETQ. V dropped 0 bases and J dropped 0 bases, with 9 bases sitting between them. CDR3 region: CASSLGQVMNTEAFF. The DNA for the CDR3 is TGCGCCAGCAGCTTGGGACAGGTAATGAACACTGAAGCTTTCTTT.

V usage is TRBV6-1 and J usage is TRBJ1-5, with D possibly matching TRBD1 (5 bases). V was shortened by 2 bases and J by 1 base, with 21 bases between the two germline ends. The CDR3 extends over 19 amino acids. The germline CDR1 and CDR2 sequences are MNHNS and SASEGT. This CDR3 is CASSEKFWGTGGSNQPQHF. In DNA form, the CDR3 reads TGTGCCAGCAGTGAAAAATTTTGGGGGACGGGGGGGAGCAATCAGCCCCAGCATTTT.

The V gene is TRBV7-9, the J gene TRBJ2-1; a weak D match, TRBD2 (6 bases). Germline lookup yields CDR1 SEHNR and CDR2 FQNEAQ (reference sequence). The ends were cut back, 3 bases at V and 16 bases at J, with 25 bases in the middle. The CDR3 is 15 amino acids. CDR3 region: CASSFGDDRARSGFF. In DNA form, the CDR3 reads TGTGCCAGCAGCTTTGGGGATGACCGGGCCCGTAGCGGATTCTTC.

The V call is TRBV6-1, the J call TRBJ1-3; D unclear. CDR1 is MNHNS, CDR2 SASEGT, per germline. Trimming shortened V by 0 bases and J by 0 bases, and 12 bases separated the two germline ends. This CDR3 is built from 17 residues. CDR3 residues: CASSEAGSRSSGNTIYF. The CDR3 coding sequence is TGTGCCAGCAGTGAAGCGGGGAGCAGGTCCTCTGGAAACACCATATATTTT.